The 18 T cell receptor beta chains in this list originate from one sample, sequenced in a study of OX40 agonist ivuxolimab in advanced cancers. The table came from immunoSEQ multiplex PCR; TCRdb's copy has only in-frame clones and leaves some out. Of some 66,000 clones detected, around four fifths appear once; the ten largest clones hold approximately 2.5%. This material consisted of CD4+ or CD8+ T cells sorted from blood, taken in a trial of the OX40 agonist ivuxolimab. Source of these receptors: an adult with an advanced solid tumor such as melanoma, head and neck, liver or kidney cancer.

The chain links TRBV7-2 to TRBJ1-5; maybe TRBD1 (5 bases). This CDR3 is 16 amino acids long. Per the germline V gene, CDR1 is SGHTA and CDR2 is FQGNSA. V lost 2 bases and J lost 7, with 18 bases in between. For the CDR3, the DNA is TGTGCCAGCAGCTTATCGTCAGGGTTTTCTTGGCAGCCCCAGCATTTT. Protein product: CASSLSSGFSWQPQHF.

J is TRBJ1-2 and V is TRBV20-1, with a tentative D call TRBD1 (6 bases). The ends were cut back, 6 bases at V and 5 bases at J, with 10 bases in the middle. The germline V gene encodes CDR1 DFQATT and CDR2 SNEGSKA (reference sequence). The CDR3 totals 11 residues. The CDR3 loop reads CSASRGYGYTF. The CDR3 DNA sequence: TGCAGTGCATCCAGGGGATATGGCTACACCTTC.

The rearrangement joins TRBV11-3 to TRBJ2-1; D might be TRBD1 (6 bases). With 3 bases removed from V and 3 bases from J, the gap between germline ends came to 9 bases. Germline values: CDR1 SGHNT, CDR2 YENEEA. The CDR3 has 14 amino acids. The CDR3 is CASSFNRVYNEQFF. In nucleotides, the CDR3 is TGTGCCAGCAGCTTTAACAGGGTCTACAATGAGCAGTTCTTC.

The V and J genes are TRBV6-5 and TRBJ2-7, with D perhaps TRBD2 (5 bases). With 6 bases removed from V and 2 bases from J, the gap between germline ends came to 8 bases. There are 12 residues in the CDR3. Germline-derived CDR1 and CDR2 are MNHEY and SVGAGI. CDR3 in amino acids: CASRRLTYEQYF. In nucleotides, the CDR3 is TGTGCCAGCAGACGACTAACCTACGAGCAGTACTTC.

The chain employs TRBV6-6 and TRBJ1-3; D call uncertain. V lost 6 bases to trimming and J lost 0 bases, with 12 bases between them. CDR1 and CDR2 from the germline V gene are MNHNY and SVGAGI (reference sequence). The CDR3 runs 15 residues. The CDR3 here is CASRQNNYSGNTIYF. The CDR3 DNA sequence: TGTGCCAGCAGACAGAATAATTACTCTGGAAACACCATATATTTT.

This sequence joins TRBV7-2 and TRBJ2-7, with no clear D. CDR3 length equals 12 residues. V lost 5 bases to trimming and J lost 4 bases, with 9 bases between them. CDR1 and CDR2 from the germline V gene are SGHTA and FQGNSA. The CDR3 loop reads CASSLTLYEQYF. Here the CDR3 DNA reads TGTGCCAGCAGCCTGACCTTATACGAGCAGTACTTC.

V gene TRBV2 combines with J gene TRBJ1-3; D not certain. This CDR3 comprises 14 residues. In germline, CDR1 is SNHLY, CDR2 FYNNEI. Trimming stripped 9 bases from V and 0 bases from J, with 12 bases between. CDR3 in DNA: TGTGCCAGTGGAGTTGGTAACTCTGGAAACACCATATATTTT. This gives the protein CASGVGNSGNTIYF. The variable domain in full, completed from reference TRBV2 and TRBJ1-3, reads EPEVTQTPSHQVTQMGQEVILRCVPISNHLYFYWYRQILGQKVEFLVSFYNNEISEKSEIFDDQFSVERPDGSNFTLKIRSTKLEDSAMYFCASGVGNSGNTIYFGEGSWLTVV.

This sequence joins TRBV19 and TRBJ2-4; TRBD1 matches 7 bases. Per germline, CDR1 LNHDA and CDR2 SQIVND (reference sequence). Trimming removed 3 bases from V and 0 bases from J; junction bases left unmatched: 17. The CDR3 is made up of 20 amino acids. CDR3 DNA: TGTGCCAGTAGTATTATATTGGACAGGATCGATGCCTTAGCCAAAAACATTCAGTACTTC. Amino acid sequence: CASSIILDRIDALAKNIQYF.

V is TRBV7-8 and J is TRBJ1-2; D possibly corresponds to TRBD1 (5 bases). Trimming removed 5 bases at V and 3 bases at J, with 7 bases between. The CDR3 length is 12 residues. Germline assignment: CDR1 SGHVS and CDR2 FQNEAQ. CDR3 residues: CASSIQDYGYTF. Here the CDR3 DNA reads TGTGCCAGCAGCATACAGGACTATGGCTACACCTTC.

The J gene is TRBJ2-7, the V gene TRBV23-1; D perhaps matches TRBD1 (6 bases). TRBV23-1 is labeled an ORF, and its function is uncertain. The CDR3 has 14 amino acids. V was pared by 2 bases and J by 7 bases, with 15 bases between. DNA for the CDR3: TGCGCCAGCAGTCAAATACAGGGTACGAGTGAGCAGTACTTC. This sequence encodes CASSQIQGTSEQYF.

This chain joins TRBV7-2 and TRBJ2-7, with 9 bases matching TRBD2. The CDR3 is 17 residues long. The V gene end was trimmed by 5 bases and the J gene end by 2 bases; junction bases not matched to a gene: 13. The germline CDR1 and CDR2 sequences are SGHTA and FQGNSA. CDR3 DNA: TGTGCCAGCAGCCTTCAGTTGAGCGGGAGGACTCCCTACGAGCAGTACTTC. Translated, it gives CASSLQLSGRTPYEQYF.

The chain has TRBV9 and TRBJ2-3; D unclear. Trimming pared 4 bases from V and 5 bases from J, leaving 14 bases between. Germline values: CDR1 SGDLS, CDR2 YYNGEE. The CDR3 has 14 amino acids. The CDR3 DNA is TGTGCCAGCAGCCCACCCGGACCCGGAGATACGCAGTATTTT. This codes for CASSPPGPGDTQYF. Full variable domain (missing parts from reference TRBV9 and TRBJ2-3): DSGVTQTPKHLITATGQRVTLRCSPRSGDLSVYWYQQSLDQGLQFLIQYYNGEERAKGNILERFSAQQFPDLHSELNLSSLELGDSALYFCASSPPGPGDTQYFGPGTRLTVL.

This clone was counted only a few times. The chain employs TRBV4-2 and TRBJ2-7; TRBD2 matches at 13 bases. From germline, CDR1 is LGHNA and CDR2 YNFKEQ. The CDR3 consists of 17 residues. With V trimmed by 0 bases and J by 3 bases, 5 bases remained unmatched. The CDR3 region has the DNA TGTGCCAGCAGCCAAGATCAAGGGACTAGCGGGAACTACGAGCAGTACTTC. It encodes CASSQDQGTSGNYEQYF.

The rearrangement joins TRBV28 to TRBJ2-7; perhaps TRBD2 as D (5 bases). The CDR3 loop spans 14 amino acids. V shed 1 base and J shed 5 bases, with 12 bases lying between them. Per germline, CDR1 MDHEN and CDR2 SYDVKM. CDR3 sequence: CASSLLSGSHEQYF. As DNA, the CDR3 is TGTGCCAGCAGTTTATTATCGGGAAGCCACGAGCAGTACTTC.

This chain uses TRBV6-5 with TRBJ1-2; TRBD1 might be the D (5 bases). The CDR3 contains 11 residues. Deletions cut 6 bases from V and 8 bases from J, with 10 bases between. Germline CDR1 and CDR2: MNHEY and SVGAGI. CDR3 bases: TGTGCCAGCAGCTGGGGGGGAGGCTACACCTTC. Its protein is CASSWGGGYTF.

The J gene is TRBJ2-7, the V gene TRBV20-1, with D uncertain. The CDR3 extends over 11 amino acids. V shed 6 bases and J shed 5 bases, with 11 bases lying between them. Germline values: CDR1 DFQATT, CDR2 SNEGSKA (reference sequence). The CDR3, as DNA: TGCAGTGCCGTCGACTTCGACGAGCAGTACTTC. Translated, it gives CSAVDFDEQYF.

This clone has a single count. J is TRBJ1-5 and V is TRBV28; D uncertain. Germline V gene data show CDR1 as MDHEN and CDR2 as SYDVKM. V was clipped by 3 bases and J by 3 bases, with 9 bases between them. This CDR3 contains 14 residues. This CDR3 reads CASSLGGNNQPQHF. In DNA form, the CDR3 reads TGTGCCAGCAGTTTGGGCGGAAACAATCAGCCCCAGCATTTT.

The J gene is TRBJ1-2, the V gene TRBV7-8; 9 nucleotides agree with TRBD1. Germline V gene lookup returns CDR1 SGHVS and CDR2 FQNEAQ. The CDR3 runs 14 residues. V lost 5 bases, J lost 1 base, and 2 bases stayed unmatched. CDR3 residues: CASSGQGFNYGYTF. The DNA of the CDR3 is TGTGCCAGCAGCGGACAGGGGTTTAACTATGGCTACACCTTC. Filled out from reference TRBV7-8 and TRBJ1-2, the complete variable domain reads GAGVSQSPRYKVAKRGQDVALRCDPISGHVSLFWYQQALGQGPEFLTYFQNEAQLDKSGLPSDRFFAERPEGSVSTLKIQRTQQEDSAVYLCASSGQGFNYGYTFGSGTRLTVV.